Reported below is one TCR beta chain. This entry belongs to a study of neoadjuvant nivolumab and ipilimumab in lung cancer. TCRdb's copy holds only in-frame clones and misses some; the assay was immunoSEQ multiplex PCR. The sample contains about 10,000 clones, approximately 80% of which appear only once. CDR3 length: 15 amino acids. Germline-derived CDR1 and CDR2 are SGHAT and FQNNGV. Trimming cost V 1 base and J 4 bases, with 14 bases left between them. The sequence came from an adult with non-small cell lung cancer. Some clones in this sample may be carry-over from other donors' samples. V and J are TRBV11-2 and TRBJ2-7, with a possible D match to TRBD1 (5 bases). Here the sequenced sample was tumor tissue, taken after neoadjuvant nivolumab, alone or with ipilimumab, at or shortly before surgery. The CDR3 is CASSLVAGKSYEQYF. The CDR3, as DNA: TGTGCCAGCAGCTTAGTGGCAGGGAAATCATACGAGCAGTACTTC.